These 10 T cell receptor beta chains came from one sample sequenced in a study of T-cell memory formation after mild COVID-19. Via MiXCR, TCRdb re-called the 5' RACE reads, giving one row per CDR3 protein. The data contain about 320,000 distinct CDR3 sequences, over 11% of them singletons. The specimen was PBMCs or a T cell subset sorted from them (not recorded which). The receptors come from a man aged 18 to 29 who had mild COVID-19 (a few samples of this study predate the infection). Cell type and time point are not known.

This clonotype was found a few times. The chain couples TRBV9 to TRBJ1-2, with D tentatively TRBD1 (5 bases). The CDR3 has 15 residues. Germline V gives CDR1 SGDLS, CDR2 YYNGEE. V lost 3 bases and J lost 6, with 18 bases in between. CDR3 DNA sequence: TGTGCCAGCAGCGAGCCCCCGGGGGGGAGGCATGGCTACACCTTC. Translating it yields CASSEPPGGRHGYTF.

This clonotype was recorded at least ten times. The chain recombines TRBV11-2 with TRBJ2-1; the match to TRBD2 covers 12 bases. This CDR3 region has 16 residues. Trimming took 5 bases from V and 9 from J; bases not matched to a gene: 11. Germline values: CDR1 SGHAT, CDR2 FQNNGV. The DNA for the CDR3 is TGTGCCAGCAGCCGACCGGGACTAGCGGGTGTTATTGAGCAGTTCTTC. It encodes CASSRPGLAGVIEQFF.

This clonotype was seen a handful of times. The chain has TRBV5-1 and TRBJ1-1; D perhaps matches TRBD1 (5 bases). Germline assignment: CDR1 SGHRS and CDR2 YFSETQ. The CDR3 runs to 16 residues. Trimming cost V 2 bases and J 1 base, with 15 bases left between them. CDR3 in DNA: TGCGCCAGCAGCTTACGGGGGGGAGAACGGAACACTGAAGCTTTCTTT. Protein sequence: CASSLRGGERNTEAFF. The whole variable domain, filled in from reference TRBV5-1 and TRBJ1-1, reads KAGVTQTPRYLIKTRGQQVTLSCSPISGHRSVSWYQQTPGQGLQFLFEYFSETQRNKGNFPGRFSGRQFSNSRSEMNVSTLELGDSALYLCASSLRGGERNTEAFFGQGTRLTVV.

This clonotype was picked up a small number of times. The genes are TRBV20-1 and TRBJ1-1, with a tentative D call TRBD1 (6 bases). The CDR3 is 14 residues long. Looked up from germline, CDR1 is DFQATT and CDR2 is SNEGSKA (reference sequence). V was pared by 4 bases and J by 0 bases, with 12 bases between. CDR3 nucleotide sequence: TGCAGTGCTACCCGGGACAACATGAACACTGAAGCTTTCTTT. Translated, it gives CSATRDNMNTEAFF.

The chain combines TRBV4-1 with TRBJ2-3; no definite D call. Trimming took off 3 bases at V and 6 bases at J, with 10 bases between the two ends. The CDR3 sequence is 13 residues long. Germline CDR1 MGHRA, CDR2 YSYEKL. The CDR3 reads CASSQPDLDTQYF. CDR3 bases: TGCGCCAGCAGCCAGCCAGACTTGGATACGCAGTATTTT.

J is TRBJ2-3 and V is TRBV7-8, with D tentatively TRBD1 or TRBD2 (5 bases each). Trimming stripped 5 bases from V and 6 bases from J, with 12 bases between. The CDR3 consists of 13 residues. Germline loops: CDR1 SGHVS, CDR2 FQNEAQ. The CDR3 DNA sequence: TGTGCCAGCAGCCGGGGCCCCGGGGATACGCAGTATTTT. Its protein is CASSRGPGDTQYF.

This CDR3 is CASSRQTGGNYEQYF. Written as DNA, the CDR3 is TGCGCCAGCAGCCGCCAGACAGGGGGGAACTACGAGCAGTACTTC. The genes are TRBV4-3 and TRBJ2-7; TRBD1 agrees at 9 bases. Germline-derived CDR1 and CDR2 are LGHNA and YSLEER. This CDR3 contains 15 residues. V trimming: 4 bases; J trimming: 3 bases; junction bases outside the gene matches: 7.

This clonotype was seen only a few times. The CDR3 DNA follows: TGTGCCAGCAGCCCCCCCCGGGTCGCTCGAGAGCAGTACTTC. Translation: CASSPPRVAREQYF. The V and J genes are TRBV7-9 and TRBJ2-7; no definite D call. V lost 5 bases and J 7 bases, leaving 18 bases between the germline ends. The CDR3 spans 14 residues. Germline V gives CDR1 SEHNR, CDR2 FQNEAQ (reference sequence). Full variable domain (remainder filled in from reference TRBV7-9 and TRBJ2-7): DTGVSQNPRHKITKRGQNVTFRCDPISEHNRLYWYRQTLGQGPEFLTYFQNEAQLEKSRLLSDRFSAERPKGSFSTLEIQRTEQGDSAMYLCASSPPRVAREQYFGPGTRLTVT.

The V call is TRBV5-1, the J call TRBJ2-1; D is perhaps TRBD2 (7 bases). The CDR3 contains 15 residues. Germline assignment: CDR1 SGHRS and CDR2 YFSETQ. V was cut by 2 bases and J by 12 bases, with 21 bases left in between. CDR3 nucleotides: TGCGCCAGCAGCTTCGGACAGACTAGCCCTGCTAGGCAGTTCTTC. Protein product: CASSFGQTSPARQFF.

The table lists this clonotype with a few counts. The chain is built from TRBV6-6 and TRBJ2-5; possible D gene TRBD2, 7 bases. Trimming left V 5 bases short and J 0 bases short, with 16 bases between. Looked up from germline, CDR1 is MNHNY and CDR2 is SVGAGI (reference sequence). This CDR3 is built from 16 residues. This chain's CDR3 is CASSRPRGADQETQYF. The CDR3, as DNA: TGTGCCAGCAGTCGACCCCGGGGGGCAGACCAAGAGACCCAGTACTTC.